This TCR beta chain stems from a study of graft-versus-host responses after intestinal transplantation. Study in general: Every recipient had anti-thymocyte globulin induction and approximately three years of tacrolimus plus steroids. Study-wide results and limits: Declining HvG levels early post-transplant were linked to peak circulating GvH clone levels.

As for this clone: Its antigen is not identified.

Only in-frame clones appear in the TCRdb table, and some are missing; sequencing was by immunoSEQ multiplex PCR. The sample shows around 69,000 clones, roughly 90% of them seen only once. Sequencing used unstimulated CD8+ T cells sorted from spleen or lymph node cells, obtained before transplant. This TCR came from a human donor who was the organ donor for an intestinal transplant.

The CDR3 sequence is CASSLIPLGLPTEAFF. The CDR3 DNA follows: TGTGCCAGCAGCTTGATACCCCTGGGGCTTCCCACTGAAGCTTTCTTT. The rearrangement joins TRBV5-6 to TRBJ1-1; D is perhaps TRBD1 (5 bases). Trimming left V 1 base short and J 4 bases short, with 17 bases between. Germline CDR1 is SGHDT and CDR2 is YYEEEE. The CDR3 has 16 residues.